This T cell receptor beta chain was captured by sequencing in a study of cytomegalovirus exposure and HLA in healthy donors. PCR amplification relied on 60 Vbeta primers (plus 13 Jbeta primers). Here immunoSEQ multiplex PCR was the method, and the copy in TCRdb shows in-frame clones only, minus some. The repertoire holds around 200,000 clones, with roughly 82% as singletons. This CDR3 has 13 amino acids. Losses at the gene ends were 1 base for V and 15 bases for J; bases not matched to a gene: 9. The V gene's germline CDR1 is SGHVS and CDR2 FNYEAQ. This chain links TRBV7-6 with TRBJ1-5; 7 bases fit TRBD1. The sequenced material came from PBMCs. This TCR came from a man aged 35 to 55 in good health and CMV-seropositive. CDR3 region: CASSLDRDSTWHF. The CDR3 DNA reads as TGTGCCAGCAGCTTAGATCGGGACAGTACTTGGCATTTT.